This T cell receptor (beta chain) was profiled in a study of CD4 T cells in relation to SARS-CoV-2 and coronaviruses. Only in-frame clones appear in the TCRdb table, and some are missing; sequencing was by immunoSEQ multiplex PCR. The sample holds 68,000 or so clones, over 90% seen once. General observations from the study: In roughly two thirds of donors, memory CD4+ clonotypes crossrecognized SARS-CoV-2 and at least one common cold coronavirus spike.

This clone was observed a single time. The antigen remains unidentified. The unexposed donors gave CD4+ T cells in about 2010-2019, prior to COVID-19. The CDR3 covers 20 residues. V and J are TRBV7-5 and TRBJ1-5; TRBD1 is the table's D call and was not checked against the DNA. TRBV7-5 is a recognized pseudogene. This receptor was taken from a human donor in good health. The sequencing sample was made of naive CD4+ T cells from PBMCs. Indicated subset: naive CD4+ T cells isolated by negative enrichment. The CDR3, as DNA: TGTGTCAGAAGCTTAGAGAGTTGCGAAGCTAATCAGGGGCCCGGTCAGCCCCAGCATTTT. The encoded protein is CVRSLESCEANQGPGQPQHF.